This T cell receptor (beta chain) originates from a study of T cell changes during pregnancy in multiple sclerosis (dated by TCRdb to 2018 to 2020). Looking at the study overall: The study looked at changes in the T cell repertoire across pregnancy in women with multiple sclerosis.

Receptor libraries were prepared by the immunoSEQ multiplex PCR assay. This immuneACCESS table, as held by TCRdb, lists in-frame sequences with V and J called but not all clones. Of the missing ones, under half trace to an unresolved V gene in checked studies; the others have no known cause. For this sample there are some 64,000 clones; around 92% appear just once. The ten most abundant clones make up roughly 1.5% of the sample. The germline V gene encodes CDR1 LNHDA and CDR2 SQIVND (reference sequence). V lost 8 bases and J lost 2 bases, and the count of bases not matched to a germline gene is 1. Its CDR3 holds 13 amino acids, cysteine through phenylalanine. Only the CDR3 part of the read is kept: 39 bases, read in frame from the first base. Details on this clone: Which antigen it targets is not known. Base qualities are not recorded, but no much larger clone differs from it by a single base.

The chain was built from TRBV19 and TRBJ1-3; 9 bases in the middle match TRBD1. The sequence was obtained from a female donor with multiple sclerosis, enrolled in a pregnancy study. The source material was peripheral blood, sampled after pregnancy. The DNA sequence reads TGTGCCAGTCGGGACAGGGCTGGAAACACCATATATTTT. Protein translation: CASRDRAGNTIYF.